Following are 2 T cell receptor beta chains from one sample sequenced in a study of cytomegalovirus exposure and HLA in healthy donors. The PCR ran on 60 Vbeta and 13 Jbeta primers. Generated by immunoSEQ multiplex PCR, the TCRdb table keeps only in-frame clones and is missing some. The top ten hold around 2.8% of the sample, which has some 150,000 clones, about four fifths seen once. Input material: PBMCs. Receptors were obtained from a man aged 18 to 30 in good health and CMV-seronegative.

The chain has TRBV19 and TRBJ1-2; 7 bases line up with TRBD1. Germline V CDR1 and CDR2: LNHDA, SQIVND (reference sequence). The CDR3 extends over 15 amino acids. With V trimmed by 5 bases and J by 4 bases, 10 bases remained unmatched. The CDR3: CASSDSGQRLYGYTF. The CDR3 nucleotides are TGTGCCAGTAGTGATTCGGGACAGCGGCTCTATGGCTACACCTTC.

This sequence joins TRBV6-5 and TRBJ1-1; D is unresolved. The V and J ends lost 8 bases and 0 bases respectively, with 10 bases between them. From germline, CDR1 is MNHEY and CDR2 SVGAGI. This CDR3 comprises 13 residues. The CDR3 DNA is TGTGCCAGCTTCACACCCATGAACACTGAAGCTTTCTTT. Its protein is CASFTPMNTEAFF.